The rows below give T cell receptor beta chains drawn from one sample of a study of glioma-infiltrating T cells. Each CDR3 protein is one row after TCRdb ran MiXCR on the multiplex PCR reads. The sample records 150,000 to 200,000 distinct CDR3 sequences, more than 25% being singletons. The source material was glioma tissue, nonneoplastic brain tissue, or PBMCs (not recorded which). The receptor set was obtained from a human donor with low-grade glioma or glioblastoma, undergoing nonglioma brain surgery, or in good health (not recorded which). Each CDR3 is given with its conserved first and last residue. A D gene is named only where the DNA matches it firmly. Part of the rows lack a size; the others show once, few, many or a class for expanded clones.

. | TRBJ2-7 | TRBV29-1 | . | CSAGGQPGSYEQYF | TGCAGCGCCGGCGGGCAGCCGGGCTCCTACGAGCAGTACTTC
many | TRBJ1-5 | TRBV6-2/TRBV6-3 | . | CASSPWDENGNQPQHF | TGTGCCAGCAGTCCATGGGACGAAAATGGCAATCAGCCCCAGCATTTT
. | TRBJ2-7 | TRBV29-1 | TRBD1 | CSVVRTGYYEQYF | TGCAGCGTTGTCAGGACAGGTTACTACGAGCAGTACTTC
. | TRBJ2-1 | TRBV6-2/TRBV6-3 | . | CASSYPEITYNEQFF | TGTGCCAGCAGTTACCCGGAGATAACCTACAATGAGCAGTTCTTC
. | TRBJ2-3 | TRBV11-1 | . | CASSPPRTDTQYF | TGTGCCAGCAGCCCCCCGCGGACAGATACGCAGTATTTT
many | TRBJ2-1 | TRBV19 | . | CASSIPGTYNEQFF | TGTGCCAGTAGTATTCCAGGGACGTACAATGAGCAGTTCTTC
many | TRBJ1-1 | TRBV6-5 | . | CASSYSAGVRNTEAFF | TGTGCCAGCAGTTACTCGGCAGGCGTAAGGAACACTGAAGCTTTCTTT
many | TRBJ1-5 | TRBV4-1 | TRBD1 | CASSQQDRDNQPQHF | TGCGCCAGCAGCCAGCAGGACAGGGATAATCAGCCCCAGCATTTT
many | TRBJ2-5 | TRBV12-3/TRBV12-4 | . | CASMKGLGETQYF | TGTGCCAGCATGAAGGGGCTGGGGGAGACCCAGTACTTC
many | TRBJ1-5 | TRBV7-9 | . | CASSLEGRTQPQHF | TGTGCCAGCAGCTTAGAGGGTCGGACTCAGCCCCAGCATTTT
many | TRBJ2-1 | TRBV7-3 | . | CASSNSLSGEQFF | TGTGCCAGCAGCAACTCCCTGAGCGGTGAGCAGTTCTTC
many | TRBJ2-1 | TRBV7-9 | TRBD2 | CASSRPGTSGYNEQFF | TGTGCCAGCAGCCGCCCCGGGACTAGCGGATACAATGAGCAGTTCTTC
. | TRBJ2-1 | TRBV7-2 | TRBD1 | CARSSRDRAPKSIMEQFF | TGTGCCAGAAGCTCCCGGGACAGGGCCCCCAAATCAATTATGGAGCAGTTCTTC
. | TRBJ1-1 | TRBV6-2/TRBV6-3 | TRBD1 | CASSRTGDTKAFF | TGTGCCAGCAGTAGGACAGGGGATACGAAGGCTTTCTTT
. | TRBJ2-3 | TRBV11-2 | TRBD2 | CASSLDIGLAGGFSDTQYF | TGTGCCAGCAGCTTAGATATAGGACTAGCGGGAGGTTTTTCAGATACGCAGTATTTT
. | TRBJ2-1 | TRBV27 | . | CASSFRTRGNEQFF | TGTGCCAGCAGTTTCCGGACTAGGGGGAATGAGCAGTTCTTC
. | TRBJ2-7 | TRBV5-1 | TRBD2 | CASSLGPSGRNEQYF | TGCGCCAGCAGCTTGGGTCCTAGCGGGAGGAACGAGCAGTACTTC
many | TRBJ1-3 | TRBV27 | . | CASRIQQNF | TGTGCCAGCAGGATACAACAGAATTTT
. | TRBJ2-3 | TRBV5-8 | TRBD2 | CASSEEREKENTQYF | TGTGCCAGCTCCGAGGAGCGGGAGAAGGAGAATACGCAGTATTTT
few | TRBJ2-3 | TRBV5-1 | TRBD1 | CASREMGQIGTDTQYF | TGCGCCAGCAGGGAGATGGGACAGATCGGCACAGATACGCAGTATTTT
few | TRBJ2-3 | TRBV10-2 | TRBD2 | CASRSGGRAEEDTQYF | TGCGCCAGCAGATCGGGCGGGAGGGCCGAGGAAGATACGCAGTATTTT
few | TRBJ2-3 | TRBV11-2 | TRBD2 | CASRLRRASGSTDTQYF | TGTGCCAGCAGGCTAAGGCGGGCTAGCGGCAGCACAGATACGCAGTATTTT